This TCR beta chain was identified during a study of T cell responses to AZD1222 COVID-19 vaccine. On the study more broadly: Pooling was applied to second doses at about 4 or about 12 weeks. Study-wide results and limits: In all cases, repertoires were sampled only after the peak T cell response.

The table came from immunoSEQ multiplex PCR; TCRdb's copy has only in-frame clones and leaves some out. The sample lists roughly 56,000 clones; 80% to 90% were seen once. CDR3 size: 16 residues. The germline V gene encodes CDR1 GTSNPN and CDR2 SVGIG (reference sequence). The germline V and J ends were trimmed by 2 bases and 4 bases, with 18 bases remaining between them. On this clone itself: Its specificity is unknown.

Specimen: peripheral blood, collected on day 0 of AZD1222 vaccination. The chain is built from TRBV30 and TRBJ1-3; TRBD1 might be the D (6 bases). The sequence was obtained from an adult in good health. The CDR3 reads CAWSTYTGLTGNTIYF. The CDR3 DNA follows: TGTGCCTGGAGTACGTATACAGGGTTAACGGGAAACACCATATATTTT.